This T cell receptor beta chain stems from a study of cytotoxic CD8 clonotypes in ibrutinib-treated CLL. Study background: For this cohort, patients were about a dozen relapsed/refractory and around 15 treatment-naive, while under 18 were IGHV unmutated. Response was recorded as partial in approximately 24 patients and complete in 2; at median around 68 months, around 14 remained remitted and about 12 had progressed.

This clone turned up a few times. Its antigen is still unknown. With sequencing, the targeted depth ranged from 1 in 200,000 to 1 in 1 million T cells. Repertoires were generated with immunoSEQ multiplex PCR, while TCRdb's copy carries only in-frame clones and drops some. This sample has approximately 330,000 clones; around four fifths occur once, and the top ten carry over 5%. General observations from the study: Clonality climbed at ibrutinib response, then dropped toward baseline at progression.

CDR1 is LNHDA, CDR2 SQIVND, per germline (reference sequence). Trimming removed 6 bases at V and 4 bases at J, with 18 bases between. The CDR3 has 16 amino acids. Sequencing used PBMCs, obtained before ibrutinib treatment. The rearrangement joins TRBV19 to TRBJ2-2; possibly TRBD2 for D (5 bases). The clonotype originates from a human donor with chronic lymphocytic leukemia. The CDR3 protein is CASSPRGKSVTGELFF. CDR3 bases: TGTGCCAGTAGCCCCCGAGGGAAGTCGGTCACCGGGGAGCTGTTTTTT.